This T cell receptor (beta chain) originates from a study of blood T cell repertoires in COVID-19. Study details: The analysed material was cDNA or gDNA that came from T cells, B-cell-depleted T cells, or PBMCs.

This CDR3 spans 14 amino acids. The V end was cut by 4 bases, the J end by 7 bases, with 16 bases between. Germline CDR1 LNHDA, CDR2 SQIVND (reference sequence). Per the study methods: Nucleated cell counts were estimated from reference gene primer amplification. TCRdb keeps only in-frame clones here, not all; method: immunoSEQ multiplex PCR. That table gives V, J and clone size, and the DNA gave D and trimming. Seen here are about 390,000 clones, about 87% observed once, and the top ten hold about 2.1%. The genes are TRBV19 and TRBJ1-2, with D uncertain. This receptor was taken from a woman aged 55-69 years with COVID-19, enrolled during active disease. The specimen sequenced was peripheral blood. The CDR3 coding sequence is TGTGCCAGTAGTAATCGGCATGAGGAGGGTGGCTACACCTTC. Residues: CASSNRHEEGGYTF.